Each of the 20 T cell receptor beta chains below was sequenced from the same sample in a study of T cell responses to AZD1222 COVID-19 vaccine. Clones were read by immunoSEQ multiplex PCR, and TCRdb kept only the in-frame ones, dropping some. The sample has fewer than 100,000 clones; approximately 91% are singletons. The starting material was peripheral blood, obtained on day 0 of AZD1222 vaccination. The receptor set was obtained from an adult in good health.

V usage is TRBV5-1 and J usage is TRBJ1-1, with a weak D call TRBD1 (5 bases). The CDR3 contains 13 residues. Germline CDR1 and CDR2: SGHRS and YFSETQ. V lost 4 bases and J lost 9, with 16 bases in between. CDR3 region: CASSPLGARQAFF. CDR3 bases: TGCGCCAGCAGCCCCTTAGGGGCCCGCCAAGCTTTCTTT.

The chain links TRBV27 to TRBJ1-4; D unclear. This CDR3 region has 15 residues. V lost 0 bases and J lost 4, with 9 bases in between. Germline loops: CDR1 MNHEY, CDR2 SMNVEV (reference sequence). The CDR3 region is CASSLSAQYNEKLFF. The CDR3 coding sequence is TGTGCCAGCAGTTTATCGGCACAGTATAATGAAAAACTGTTTTTT.

The J gene is TRBJ1-4, the V gene TRBV7-9, with TRBD1 identical over 8 bases. Germline V CDR1 and CDR2: SEHNR, FQNEAQ (reference sequence). Trimming took 5 bases from V and 5 from J; bases not matched to a gene: 4. The CDR3 runs to 14 residues. Here the CDR3 DNA reads TGTGCCAGCAGCGAAACAGGGGGGAATGAAAAACTGTTTTTT. Its translation is CASSETGGNEKLFF.

The gene calls are TRBV19 and TRBJ1-1, with 7 bases that match TRBD1. The CDR3 contains 14 residues. V was pared by 6 bases and J by 2 bases, with 6 bases of the junction left unmatched. Germline CDR1 reads LNHDA; CDR2 reads SQIVND (reference sequence). CDR3 DNA: TGTGCCAGTAGGATCGGACAGGCCAACACTGAAGCTTTCTTT. This gives the protein CASRIGQANTEAFF.

The rearrangement uses TRBV9 and TRBJ1-4; 7 nucleotides line up with TRBD1. V trimming: 4 bases; J trimming: 8 bases; junction bases outside the gene matches: 11. The CDR3 contains 15 residues. The V gene's germline CDR1 is SGDLS and CDR2 YYNGEE. Here the CDR3 reads CASSNRQGVREKLFF. DNA for the CDR3: TGTGCCAGCAGCAACCGACAGGGCGTTCGGGAAAAACTGTTTTTT.

The genes are TRBV18 and TRBJ2-7, with 9 bases that match TRBD2. The CDR3 sequence is 14 residues long. Germline CDR1 is KGHSH and CDR2 is LQKENI. Trimming at V came to 3 bases and at J to 0 bases, leaving 0 bases not matched to a gene. CDR3 loop: CASSPTSGSYEQYF. The CDR3, as DNA: TGTGCCAGCTCACCGACTAGCGGCTCCTACGAGCAGTACTTC. Full variable domain (remainder filled in from reference TRBV18 and TRBJ2-7): NAGVMQNPRHLVRRRGQEARLRCSPMKGHSHVYWYRQLPEEGLKFMVYLQKENIIDESGMPKERFSAEFPKEGPSILRIQQVVRGDSAAYFCASSPTSGSYEQYFGPGTRLTVT.

The table lists this clone with a count of one. The chain combines TRBV29-1 with TRBJ2-7, with 9 bases that match TRBD1. The length of the CDR3 is 13 residues. Looked up from germline, CDR1 is SQVTM and CDR2 is ANQGSEA. J was trimmed by 7 bases and V by 3 bases; bases with no gene match: 7. This chain's CDR3 is CSVEGQGAGEQYF. The CDR3 DNA follows: TGCAGCGTTGAGGGACAGGGAGCAGGGGAGCAGTACTTC.

The chain is built from TRBV9 and TRBJ2-1, with TRBD2 matching over 8 bases. This CDR3 region has 15 residues. Germline trimming cut 0 bases from V and 9 bases from J; bases unmatched to any gene: 8. CDR1 and CDR2 (germline): SGDLS, YYNGEE. CDR3 amino acids: CASSVGMGLGSEQFF. In nucleotides, the CDR3 is TGTGCCAGCAGCGTAGGAATGGGACTAGGAAGTGAGCAGTTCTTC. Drawing the rest from reference TRBV9 and TRBJ2-1, the complete variable domain is DSGVTQTPKHLITATGQRVTLRCSPRSGDLSVYWYQQSLDQGLQFLIQYYNGEERAKGNILERFSAQQFPDLHSELNLSSLELGDSALYFCASSVGMGLGSEQFFGPGTRLTVL.

The genes are TRBV5-1 and TRBJ1-2, with TRBD1 matching 8 bases. The germline CDR1 and CDR2 sequences are SGHRS and YFSETQ. The V gene end was trimmed by 4 bases and the J gene end by 5 bases; junction bases not matched to a gene: 16. The CDR3 runs to 17 residues. In nucleotides, the CDR3 is TGCGCCAGCAGCCCCGCGCTCGGGGCCACAGGGGGATATGGCTACACCTTC. Its protein is CASSPALGATGGYGYTF.

The CDR3 DNA reads as TGTGCCAGCAGCCAGCCAGGGACAGGGACCAGCGGGAGGCCCGGGGAGCTGTTTTTT. This gives the protein CASSQPGTGTSGRPGELFF. J is TRBJ2-2 and V is TRBV3-1 (or the pseudogene TRBV3-2); D may match TRBD1 or TRBD2 (9 bases each). Germline values: CDR1 LGHDT, CDR2 YNNKEL (reference sequence). The CDR3 spans 19 residues. Deletions cut 3 bases from V and 6 bases from J, with 26 bases between.

The chain links TRBV5-4 to TRBJ1-6; the D is unclear. V gave up 0 bases and J gave up 2 bases, with 12 bases separating them. Germline V gives CDR1 SGHNT, CDR2 YYREEE (reference sequence). The CDR3 spans 17 residues. CDR3 in amino acids: CASSLDPISPYNSPLHF. DNA for the CDR3: TGTGCCAGCAGCTTGGATCCCATTAGCCCCTATAATTCACCCCTCCACTTT.

The J gene is TRBJ1-6, the V gene TRBV19; D is unclear. Trimming left V 10 bases short and J 0 bases short, with 10 bases between. The CDR3 extends over 14 amino acids. The V gene's germline CDR1 is LNHDA and CDR2 SQIVND (reference sequence). In DNA form, the CDR3 reads TGTGCCACCAAAGGGAGCTCCTATAATTCACCCCTCCACTTT. Encoded protein: CATKGSSYNSPLHF.

The rearrangement joins TRBV28 to TRBJ2-3; D may be TRBD1 (6 bases). V lost 7 bases and J 5 bases, leaving 16 bases between the germline ends. This CDR3 region has 14 residues. Germline-derived CDR1 and CDR2 are MDHEN and SYDVKM. CDR3 in DNA: TGTGCCAGCAACCCCAGGGGAGAGGAAGATACGCAGTATTTT. It codes for CASNPRGEEDTQYF.

This chain connects TRBV7-6 to TRBJ1-6; tentatively, D is TRBD1 (5 bases). The V gene's germline CDR1 is SGHVS and CDR2 FNYEAQ. The CDR3 is 15 amino acids. Trimming removed 2 bases from V and 7 bases from J, with 12 bases in between. The CDR3 here is CASSLRTGGNSPLHF. In DNA, the CDR3 is TGTGCCAGCAGCTTAAGGACTGGGGGGAATTCACCCCTCCACTTT.

J is TRBJ1-6 and V is TRBV27; unclear D gene. CDR1 and CDR2 from the germline V gene are MNHEY and SMNVEV (reference sequence). Trimming pared 6 bases from V and 5 bases from J, leaving 14 bases between. CDR3 size: 15 residues. The CDR3 loop is CASSEAGYHNSPLHF. The CDR3, as DNA: TGTGCCAGCAGCGAAGCGGGTTACCATAATTCACCCCTCCACTTT.

The chain recombines TRBV27 with TRBJ1-6; 7 bases line up with TRBD1. Per germline, CDR1 MNHEY and CDR2 SMNVEV (reference sequence). The V and J ends lost 3 bases and 9 bases, in that order; junction bases with no gene match: 11. The CDR3 has 16 amino acids. CDR3 amino acids: CASSFTRQGRGSPLHF. CDR3 nucleotides: TGTGCCAGCAGTTTCACCAGACAGGGTCGCGGTTCACCCCTCCACTTT.

The V and J genes are TRBV5-4 and TRBJ1-2, with 9 positions matching TRBD1. The CDR3 is 16 amino acids. Germline V lookup: CDR1 SGHNT, CDR2 YYREEE (reference sequence). V gave up 4 bases and J gave up 5 bases; unmatched junction bases: 12. CDR3 nucleotide sequence: TGTGCCAGCAGCCGTGAAACAGGGGGCCGTGGGTATGGCTACACCTTC. Protein sequence: CASSRETGGRGYGYTF.

This chain joins TRBV7-8 and TRBJ1-6, with D uncertain. This CDR3 comprises 14 residues. Germline CDR1 is SGHVS and CDR2 is FQNEAQ. V was cut by 2 bases and J by 7 bases, with 9 bases left in between. The CDR3 nucleotides read TGTGCCAGCAGCTTAAGGTTACCAAATTCACCCCTCCACTTT. This codes for CASSLRLPNSPLHF.

V and J are TRBV11-2 and TRBJ2-1, with D perhaps TRBD2 (6 bases). Germline lookup yields CDR1 SGHAT and CDR2 FQNNGV. The CDR3 covers 13 residues. Trimming pared 3 bases from V and 6 bases from J, leaving 9 bases between. CDR3 DNA: TGTGCCAGCAGCTTTGGGACTGTCAATGAGCAGTTCTTC. Translating it yields CASSFGTVNEQFF.

V and J are TRBV11-2 and TRBJ2-2, with 8 bases aligning to TRBD1. The V gene end was trimmed by 4 bases and the J gene end by 7 bases; junction bases not matched to a gene: 5. The CDR3 extends over 14 amino acids. Germline loops: CDR1 SGHAT, CDR2 FQNNGV. Here the CDR3 DNA reads TGTGCCAGCAGCTCGGACAGGGCGTACGGGGAGCTGTTTTTT. It translates to CASSSDRAYGELFF.